A selection of T cell receptor beta chains follows, all from one sample in a study of blood T cell repertoires in COVID-19. The assay was immunoSEQ multiplex PCR, and TCRdb's table has in-frame clones only and misses some. Of around 150,000 clones listed, 70% to 90% are singletons. Sequencing was done on a sample of peripheral blood. The origin of the receptors is a woman aged 60-70 years with COVID-19, enrolled during active disease. The CDR3 runs from the conserved cysteine through the conserved F or W. The D gene is left open where the match is weak. Clone size is shown for a subset of rows, as once, few, many or a class of expanded clone.

d_gene: -
v_gene: TRBV27
abundance: -
len: 16
j_gene: TRBJ2-5
CDR3aa: CASSPRQAWGQETQYF
CDR3nt: TGTGCCAGCAGTCCTCGACAGGCCTGGGGGCAAGAGACCCAGTACTTC

d_gene: TRBD2
v_gene: TRBV27
abundance: -
len: 15
j_gene: TRBJ2-1
CDR3aa: CATVELAGKANEQFF
CDR3nt: TGTGCCACGGTCGAGCTAGCGGGAAAGGCGAATGAGCAGTTCTTC

d_gene: -
v_gene: TRBV25-1
abundance: once
len: 13
j_gene: TRBJ1-2
CDR3aa: CASSVGIFYGYTF
CDR3nt: TGTGCCAGCAGCGTCGGGATTTTCTATGGCTACACCTTC

d_gene: -
v_gene: TRBV7-7
abundance: -
len: 16
j_gene: TRBJ2-2
CDR3aa: CASSPWGGRFTGELFF
CDR3nt: TGTGCTAGCAGCCCCTGGGGGGGGCGGTTCACCGGGGAGCTGTTTTTT

d_gene: -
v_gene: TRBV3-1/TRBV3-2
abundance: -
len: 11
j_gene: TRBJ1-2
CDR3aa: CASSHTSDYTF
CDR3nt: TGTGCCAGCAGCCATACCAGTGACTACACCTTC

d_gene: TRBD2
v_gene: TRBV5-1
abundance: -
len: 16
j_gene: TRBJ2-3
CDR3aa: CASSLEPAGGTDTQYF
CDR3nt: TGCGCCAGCAGCTTGGAACCCGCGGGGGGTACAGATACGCAGTATTTT

d_gene: TRBD2
v_gene: TRBV6-5
abundance: -
len: 15
j_gene: TRBJ2-5
CDR3aa: CASTWGLAGTETQYF
CDR3nt: TGTGCCAGTACTTGGGGACTAGCGGGTACGGAGACCCAGTACTTC

d_gene: TRBD2
v_gene: TRBV7-9
abundance: -
len: 15
j_gene: TRBJ2-2
CDR3aa: CASSFTGGHTGELFF
CDR3nt: TGTGCCAGCAGCTTTACGGGGGGGCACACCGGGGAGCTGTTTTTT

d_gene: -
v_gene: TRBV5-1
abundance: once
len: 14
j_gene: TRBJ1-1
CDR3aa: CASSSIPSSTEAFF
CDR3nt: TGCGCCAGCAGCTCCATCCCGTCGAGCACTGAAGCTTTCTTT

d_gene: -
v_gene: TRBV18
abundance: once
len: 14
j_gene: TRBJ1-2
CDR3aa: CASSPTQGSDGYTF
CDR3nt: TGTGCCAGCTCACCCACACAGGGTTCGGATGGCTACACCTTC

d_gene: TRBD1
v_gene: TRBV2
abundance: -
len: 14
j_gene: TRBJ2-7
CDR3aa: CASSRDRGIHEQYF
CDR3nt: TGTGCCAGCAGCAGGGACAGGGGGATCCACGAGCAGTACTTC

d_gene: TRBD1
v_gene: TRBV29-1
abundance: -
len: 12
j_gene: TRBJ1-1
CDR3aa: CSVIQGTTEAFF
CDR3nt: TGCAGCGTTATACAGGGGACCACTGAAGCTTTCTTT

d_gene: TRBD2
v_gene: TRBV27
abundance: -
len: 16
j_gene: TRBJ2-2
CDR3aa: CASSQGTSANTGELFF
CDR3nt: TGTGCCAGCAGTCAGGGGACTAGCGCGAACACCGGGGAGCTGTTTTTT

d_gene: TRBD2
v_gene: TRBV7-3
abundance: once
len: 16
j_gene: TRBJ2-2
CDR3aa: CASSSGLAGVTGELFF
CDR3nt: TGTGCCAGCAGCTCAGGACTAGCGGGAGTCACCGGGGAGCTGTTTTTT